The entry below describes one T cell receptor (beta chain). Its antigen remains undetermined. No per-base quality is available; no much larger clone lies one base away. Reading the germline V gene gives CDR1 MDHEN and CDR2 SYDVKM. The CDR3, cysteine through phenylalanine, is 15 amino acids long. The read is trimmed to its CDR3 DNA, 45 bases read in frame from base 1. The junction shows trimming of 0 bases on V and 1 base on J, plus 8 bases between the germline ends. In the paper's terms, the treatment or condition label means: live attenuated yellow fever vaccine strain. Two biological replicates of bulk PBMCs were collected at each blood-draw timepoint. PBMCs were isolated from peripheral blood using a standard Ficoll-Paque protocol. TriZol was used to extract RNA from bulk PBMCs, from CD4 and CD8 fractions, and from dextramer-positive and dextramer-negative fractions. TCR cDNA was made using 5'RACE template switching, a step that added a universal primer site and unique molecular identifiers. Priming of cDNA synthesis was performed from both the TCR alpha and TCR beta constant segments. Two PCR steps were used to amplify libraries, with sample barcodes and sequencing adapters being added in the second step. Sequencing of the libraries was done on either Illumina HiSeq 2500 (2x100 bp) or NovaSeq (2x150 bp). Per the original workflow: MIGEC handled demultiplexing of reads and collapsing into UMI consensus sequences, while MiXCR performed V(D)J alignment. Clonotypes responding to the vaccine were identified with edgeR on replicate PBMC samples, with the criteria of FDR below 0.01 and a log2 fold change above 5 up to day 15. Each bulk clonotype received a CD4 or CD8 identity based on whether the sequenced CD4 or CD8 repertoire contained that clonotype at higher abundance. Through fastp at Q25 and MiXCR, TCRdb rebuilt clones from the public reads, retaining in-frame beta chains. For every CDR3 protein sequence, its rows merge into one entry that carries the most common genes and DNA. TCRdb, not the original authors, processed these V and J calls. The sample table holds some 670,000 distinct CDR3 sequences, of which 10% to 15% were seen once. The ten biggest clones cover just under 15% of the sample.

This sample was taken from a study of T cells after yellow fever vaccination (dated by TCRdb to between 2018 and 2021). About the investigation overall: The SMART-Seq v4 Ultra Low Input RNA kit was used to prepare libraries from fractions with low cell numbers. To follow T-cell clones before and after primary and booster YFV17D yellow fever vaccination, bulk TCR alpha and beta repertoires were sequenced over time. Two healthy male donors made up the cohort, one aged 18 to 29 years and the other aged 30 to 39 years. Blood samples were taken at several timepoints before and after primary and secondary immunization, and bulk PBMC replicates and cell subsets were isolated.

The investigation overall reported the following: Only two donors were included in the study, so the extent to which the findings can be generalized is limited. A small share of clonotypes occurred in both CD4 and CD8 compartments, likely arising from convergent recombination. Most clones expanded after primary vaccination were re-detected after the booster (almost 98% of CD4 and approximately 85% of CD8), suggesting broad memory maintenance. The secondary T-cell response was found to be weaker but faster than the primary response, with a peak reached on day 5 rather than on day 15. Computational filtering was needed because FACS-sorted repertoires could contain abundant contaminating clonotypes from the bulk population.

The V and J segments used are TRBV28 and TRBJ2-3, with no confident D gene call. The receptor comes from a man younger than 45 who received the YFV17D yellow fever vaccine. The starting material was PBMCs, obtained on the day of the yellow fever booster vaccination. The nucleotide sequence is TGTGCCAGCAGTTTATGGGGGAAGGGCACAGATACGCAGTATTTT. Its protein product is CASSLWGKGTDTQYF.